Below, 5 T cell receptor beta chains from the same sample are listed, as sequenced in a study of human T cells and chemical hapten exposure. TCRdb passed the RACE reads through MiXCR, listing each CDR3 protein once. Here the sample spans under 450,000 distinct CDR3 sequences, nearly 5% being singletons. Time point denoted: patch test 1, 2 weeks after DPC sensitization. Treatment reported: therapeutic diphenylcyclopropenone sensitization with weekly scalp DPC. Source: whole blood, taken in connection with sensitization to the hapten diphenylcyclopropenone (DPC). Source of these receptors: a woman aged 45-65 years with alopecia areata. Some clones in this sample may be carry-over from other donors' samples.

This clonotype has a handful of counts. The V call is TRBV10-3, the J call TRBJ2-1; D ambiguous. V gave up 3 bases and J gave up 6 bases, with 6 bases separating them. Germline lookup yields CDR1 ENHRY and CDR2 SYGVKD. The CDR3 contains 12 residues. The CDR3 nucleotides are TGTGCCATCAGTGACCAGTTCAATGAGCAGTTCTTC. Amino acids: CAISDQFNEQFF.

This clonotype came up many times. The CDR3: CASSPYRGRDNEQFF. CDR3 in DNA: TGTGCCAGCAGCCCTTACAGGGGGCGCGACAATGAGCAGTTCTTC. The V gene is TRBV11-2, the J gene TRBJ2-1, with 9 bases fitting TRBD1. Germline V gene data show CDR1 as SGHAT and CDR2 as FQNNGV. This CDR3 has 15 amino acids. Trimming removed 5 bases from V and 5 bases from J; junction bases left unmatched: 7.

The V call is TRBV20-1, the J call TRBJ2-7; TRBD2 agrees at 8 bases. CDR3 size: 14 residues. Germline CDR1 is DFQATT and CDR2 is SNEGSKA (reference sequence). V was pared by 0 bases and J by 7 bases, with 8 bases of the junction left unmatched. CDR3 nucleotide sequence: TGCAGTGCTAGAGATCCAGCGGGGGTGGAAGAGCAGTACTTC. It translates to CSARDPAGVEEQYF.

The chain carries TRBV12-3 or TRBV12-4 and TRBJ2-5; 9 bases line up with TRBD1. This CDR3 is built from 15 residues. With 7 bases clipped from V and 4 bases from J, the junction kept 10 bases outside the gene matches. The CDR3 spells CASTTGGAPGETQYF. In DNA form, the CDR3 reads TGTGCCAGCACCACAGGGGGCGCCCCGGGAGAGACCCAGTACTTC.

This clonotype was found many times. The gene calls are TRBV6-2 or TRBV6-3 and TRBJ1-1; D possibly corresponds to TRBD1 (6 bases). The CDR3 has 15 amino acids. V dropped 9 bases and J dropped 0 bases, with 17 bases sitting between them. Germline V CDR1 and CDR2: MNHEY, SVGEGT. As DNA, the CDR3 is TGTGCCAGTAGGCCGGGGGGCAACATGAACACTGAAGCTTTCTTT. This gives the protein CASRPGGNMNTEAFF.